This TCR beta chain came from a study of T cell repertoires in cytomegalovirus infection. The wider study: Public TCR beta signatures were indicative of both CMV infection and a matching HLA type.

Study-wide results and limits: The ex vivo response showed dominance by HLA-C-restricted CMV-specific TCR beta clonotypes. CMV carriers having the relevant HLA were flagged by cumulative public TCR beta family frequency.

This clonotype has only a few counts. The antigen remains unidentified. MiXCR, applied by TCRdb to the reads, yields one record per CDR3 protein. The sample lists approximately 500,000 distinct CDR3 sequences, 16% occurring once. The CDR3 sequence is 17 residues long. After removal of 1 base from V and 7 bases from J, the junction contained 7 bases not matched to a gene. The V gene's germline CDR1 is MNHEY and CDR2 SMNVEV (reference sequence). The clonotype was recovered from a human donor in good health (CMV status not recorded). Some clones in this sample may be carry-over from other donors' samples. The chain uses TRBV27 and TRBJ1-6; 10 bases map to TRBD1. Sample: CD8+ T cells from PBMCs. The CDR3 is CASSLYRTGGRNSPLHF. CDR3 nucleotides: TGTGCCAGCAGTTTATATCGGACAGGGGGTAGGAATTCACCCCTCCACTTT.